This entry describes one TCR beta chain. The CDR3 is 15 residues long. The junction had 3 bases not matched to a gene; V was cut back by 3 bases and J by 2 bases. Germline V lookup: CDR1 LNHDA, CDR2 SQIVND (reference sequence). This specimen comes from a study of CD8 T cells in Susac syndrome. RNA in amounts of about 0.45 to 1 ug was reverse transcribed with random hexamers. It was immunoSEQ multiplex PCR that amplified TCR beta CDR3 across 54 Vbeta and 13 Jbeta. TCRdb reanalysed the immunoSEQ multiplex PCR reads using MiXCR and keeps one entry per CDR3 protein. The repertoire holds 110,000 or so distinct CDR3 sequences, around 95% seen once, with approximately 0.1% in the top ten.

The TCR was taken from a human donor in good health. The gene calls are TRBV19 and TRBJ2-1; 8 nucleotides agree with TRBD2. The sequenced material came from CD4+ T cells from PBMCs. In DNA, the CDR3 is TGTGCCAGTAGTATGGAACTAGCGGCCTACAATGAGCAGTTCTTC. It is translated as CASSMELAAYNEQFF. Full variable domain (remainder filled in from reference TRBV19 and TRBJ2-1): DGGITQSPKYLFRKEGQNVTLSCEQNLNHDAMYWYRQDPGQGLRLIYYSQIVNDFQKGDIAEGYSVSREKKESFPLTVTSAQKNPTAFYLCASSMELAAYNEQFFGPGTRLTVL.